This T cell receptor (beta chain) comes out of a study of T cell responses to AZD1222 COVID-19 vaccine. The table came from immunoSEQ multiplex PCR; TCRdb's copy has only in-frame clones and leaves some out. The sample includes over 85,000 clones, more than 90% of them seen just once. There are 14 residues in the CDR3. Germline CDR1 is LGHDT and CDR2 is YNNKEL (reference sequence). Trimming took off 0 bases at V and 8 bases at J, with 13 bases between the two ends. The V gene is TRBV3-1 (or the pseudogene TRBV3-2), the J gene TRBJ1-2; D gene ambiguous. The sample consisted of peripheral blood, taken 28 days after the second AZD1222 dose. This clonotype originated in an adult who received the AZD1222 COVID-19 vaccine. CDR3 coding DNA: TGTGCCAGCAGCCAAGATGCCTCCCTCTGGGGCTACACCTTC. Translated: CASSQDASLWGYTF.